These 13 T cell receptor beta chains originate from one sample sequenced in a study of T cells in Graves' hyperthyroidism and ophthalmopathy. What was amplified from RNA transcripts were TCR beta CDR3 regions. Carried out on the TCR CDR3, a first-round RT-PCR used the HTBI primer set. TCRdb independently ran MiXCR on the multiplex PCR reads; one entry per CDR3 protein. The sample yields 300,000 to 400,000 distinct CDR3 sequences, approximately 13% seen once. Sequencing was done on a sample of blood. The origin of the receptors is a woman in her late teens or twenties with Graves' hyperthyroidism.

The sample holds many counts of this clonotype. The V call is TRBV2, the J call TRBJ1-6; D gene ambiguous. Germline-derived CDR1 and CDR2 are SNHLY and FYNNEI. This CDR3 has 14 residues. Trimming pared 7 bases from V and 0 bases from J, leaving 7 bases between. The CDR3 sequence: CASTTSSYNSPLHF. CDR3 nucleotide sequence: TGTGCCAGCACAACGAGCTCCTATAATTCACCCCTCCACTTT. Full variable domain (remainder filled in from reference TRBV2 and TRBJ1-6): EPEVTQTPSHQVTQMGQEVILRCVPISNHLYFYWYRQILGQKVEFLVSFYNNEISEKSEIFDDQFSVERPDGSNFTLKIRSTKLEDSAMYFCASTTSSYNSPLHFGNGTRLTVT.

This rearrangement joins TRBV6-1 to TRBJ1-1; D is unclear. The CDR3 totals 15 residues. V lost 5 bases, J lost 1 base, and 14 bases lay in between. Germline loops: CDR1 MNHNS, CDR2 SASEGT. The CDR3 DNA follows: TGTGCCAGCAGTCCATCAGTATGGGAGAACACTGAAGCTTTCTTT. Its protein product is CASSPSVWENTEAFF.

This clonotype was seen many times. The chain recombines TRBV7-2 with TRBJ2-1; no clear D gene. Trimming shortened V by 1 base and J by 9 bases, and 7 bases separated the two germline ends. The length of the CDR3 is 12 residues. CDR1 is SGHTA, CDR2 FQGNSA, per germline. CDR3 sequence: CASSLGIPEQFF. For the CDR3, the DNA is TGTGCCAGCAGCTTAGGAATCCCTGAGCAGTTCTTC. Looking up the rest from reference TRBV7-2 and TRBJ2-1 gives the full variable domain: GAGVSQSPSNKVTEKGKDVELRCDPISGHTALYWYRQSLGQGLEFLIYFQGNSAPDKSGLPSDRFSAERTGGSVSTLTIQRTQQEDSAVYLCASSLGIPEQFFGPGTRLTVL.

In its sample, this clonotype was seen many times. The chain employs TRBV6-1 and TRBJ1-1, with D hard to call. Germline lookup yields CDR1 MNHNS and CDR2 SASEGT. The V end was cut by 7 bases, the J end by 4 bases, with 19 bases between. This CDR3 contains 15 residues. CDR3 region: CASNSREAGFTEAFF. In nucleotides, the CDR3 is TGTGCCAGCAATTCGAGGGAGGCGGGCTTCACTGAAGCTTTCTTT.

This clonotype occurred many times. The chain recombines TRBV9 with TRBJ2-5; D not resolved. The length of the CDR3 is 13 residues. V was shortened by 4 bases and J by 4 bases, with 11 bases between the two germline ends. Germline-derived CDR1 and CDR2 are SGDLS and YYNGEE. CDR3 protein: CASSPRLTETQYF. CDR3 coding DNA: TGTGCCAGCAGCCCCAGATTGACAGAGACCCAGTACTTC.

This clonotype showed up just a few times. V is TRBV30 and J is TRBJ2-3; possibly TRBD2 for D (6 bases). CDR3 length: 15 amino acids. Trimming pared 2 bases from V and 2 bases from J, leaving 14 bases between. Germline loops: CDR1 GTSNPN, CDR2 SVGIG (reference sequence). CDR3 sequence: CAWSKTSPPTDTQYF. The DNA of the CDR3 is TGTGCCTGGAGTAAGACTAGTCCCCCCACAGATACGCAGTATTTT.

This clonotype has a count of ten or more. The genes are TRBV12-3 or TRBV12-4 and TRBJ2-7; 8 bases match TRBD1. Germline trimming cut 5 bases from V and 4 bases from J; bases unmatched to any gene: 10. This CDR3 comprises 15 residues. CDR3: CASSPDRGGRYEQYF. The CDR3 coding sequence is TGTGCCAGCAGTCCAGACAGGGGCGGTAGGTACGAGCAGTACTTC.

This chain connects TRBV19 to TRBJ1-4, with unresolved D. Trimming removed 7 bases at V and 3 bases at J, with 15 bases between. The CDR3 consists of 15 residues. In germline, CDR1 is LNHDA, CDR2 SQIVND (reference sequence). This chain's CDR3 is CASTGGKTANEKLFF. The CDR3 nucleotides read TGTGCCAGTACCGGCGGCAAAACGGCTAATGAAAAACTGTTTTTT.

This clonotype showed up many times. This CDR3 reads CASSLVYYGYTF. CDR3 in DNA: TGTGCCAGCAGTTTAGTATACTATGGCTACACCTTC. V usage is TRBV12-3 or TRBV12-4 and J usage is TRBJ1-2; no reliable D call. CDR3 length: 12 amino acids. V lost 1 base and J lost 3, with 3 bases in between.

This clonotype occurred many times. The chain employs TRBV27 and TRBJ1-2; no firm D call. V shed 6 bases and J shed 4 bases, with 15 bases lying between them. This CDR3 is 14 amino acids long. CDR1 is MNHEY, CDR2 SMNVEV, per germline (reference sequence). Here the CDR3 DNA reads TGTGCCAGCAGCCTTACCCCGCGGAGCTATGGCTACACCTTC. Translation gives CASSLTPRSYGYTF.

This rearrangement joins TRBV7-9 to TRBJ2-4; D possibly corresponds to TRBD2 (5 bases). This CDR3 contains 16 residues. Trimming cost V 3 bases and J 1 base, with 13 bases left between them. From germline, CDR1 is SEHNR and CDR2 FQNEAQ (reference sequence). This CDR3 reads CASSFGSGEAKNIQYF. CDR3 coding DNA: TGTGCCAGCAGCTTTGGCTCCGGGGAGGCCAAAAACATTCAGTACTTC.

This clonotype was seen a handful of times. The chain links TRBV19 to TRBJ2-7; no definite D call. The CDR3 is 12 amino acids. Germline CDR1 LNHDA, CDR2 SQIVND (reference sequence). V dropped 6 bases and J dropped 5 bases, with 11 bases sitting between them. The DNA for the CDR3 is TGTGCCAGTAGCGACACTATCAACGAGCAGTACTTC. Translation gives CASSDTINEQYF.

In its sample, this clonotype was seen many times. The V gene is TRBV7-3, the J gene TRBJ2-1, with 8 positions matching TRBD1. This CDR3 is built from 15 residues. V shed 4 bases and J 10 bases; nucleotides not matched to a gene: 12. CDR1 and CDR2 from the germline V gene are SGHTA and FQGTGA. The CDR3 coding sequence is TGTGCCAGCAGCTCAACAGGGGGATTATCAGGGGAGCAGTTCTTC. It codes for CASSSTGGLSGEQFF.